Shown below are 21 T cell receptor beta chains from a single sample sequenced in a study of brain T cells in children with intractable seizures. Time point meaning: blood from clinic visit 5 months post-surgery; TSC patient then seizure free. TCRdb's copy holds only in-frame clones and misses some; the assay was immunoSEQ multiplex PCR. The table lists about 340,000 clones, 85% to 95% of them singletons, with 5.5% to 6% in the top ten. Sequencing was performed on peripheral blood, taken 5 to 6 months after surgery. The source is a boy younger than two with tuberous sclerosis and intractable seizures.

The chain couples TRBV5-1 to TRBJ2-2; D gene unclear. V was shortened by 3 bases and J by 2 bases, with 8 bases between the two germline ends. Germline V gene lookup returns CDR1 SGHRS and CDR2 YFSETQ. CDR3 length: 14 amino acids. The CDR3 DNA follows: TGCGCCAGCAGCTCACATTATAACACCGGGGAGCTGTTTTTT. Protein sequence: CASSSHYNTGELFF.

The genes are TRBV19 and TRBJ1-4; possibly TRBD1 for D (6 bases). The germline CDR1 and CDR2 sequences are LNHDA and SQIVND (reference sequence). V was trimmed by 10 bases and J by 12 bases, leaving 27 bases between them. This CDR3 region has 15 residues. CDR3: CATRDRFQEPEELFF. CDR3 DNA: TGTGCCACGCGCGACAGGTTCCAGGAGCCGGAAGAACTGTTTTTT.

The V and J genes are TRBV10-3 and TRBJ2-3, with 9 bases fitting TRBD2. The ends lost 2 bases at V and 5 bases at J; junction bases unmatched: 8. CDR1 is ENHRY and CDR2 is SYGVKD in the germline V gene. CDR3 size: 16 residues. CDR3 nucleotides: TGTGCCATCAGTGAGCTCGCGGGGGGGCTGGGAGATACGCAGTATTTT. This gives the protein CAISELAGGLGDTQYF.

The rearrangement links TRBV14 to TRBJ2-7; D gene unclear. The CDR3 consists of 15 residues. V was shortened by 4 bases and J by 5 bases, with 18 bases between the two germline ends. Germline CDR1 is SGHDN and CDR2 is FVKESK. CDR3 DNA: TGTGCCAGCAGCCCAATTTTAGGGTCTCTCCACGAGCAGTACTTC. Encoded protein: CASSPILGSLHEQYF. The variable domain in full, completed from reference TRBV14 and TRBJ2-7, reads EAGVTQFPSHSVIEKGQTVTLRCDPISGHDNLYWYRRVMGKEIKFLLHFVKESKQDESGMPNNRFLAERTGGTYSTLKVQPAELEDSGVYFCASSPILGSLHEQYFGPGTRLTVT.

The gene calls are TRBV28 and TRBJ2-2; the D gene is possibly TRBD1 (5 bases). CDR1 MDHEN and CDR2 SYDVKM come from the germline V gene. The germline V and J ends were trimmed by 3 bases and 4 bases, with 18 bases remaining between them. The CDR3 has 17 amino acids. The CDR3 here is CASSFLGSGQGTGELFF. The CDR3, as DNA: TGTGCCAGCAGTTTTCTGGGGTCGGGCCAGGGCACCGGGGAGCTGTTTTTT.

V and J are TRBV7-2 and TRBJ2-7; weak D call: TRBD2 (5 bases). The CDR3 has 15 amino acids. V lost 4 bases, J lost 4 bases, and 17 bases lay in between. Germline values: CDR1 SGHTA, CDR2 FQGNSA. CDR3 region: CASSYNRGVRYEQYF. In DNA form, the CDR3 reads TGTGCCAGCAGCTACAACCGGGGTGTAAGGTACGAGCAGTACTTC.

The chain employs TRBV4-1 and TRBJ2-6; TRBD1 aligns across 12 bases. Germline V gene lookup returns CDR1 MGHRA and CDR2 YSYEKL. The CDR3 is 19 amino acids. V shed 3 bases and J 3 bases; nucleotides not matched to a gene: 9. CDR3 bases: TGCGCCAGCAGCCAGGCCAGGGGACAGGGGGCGCTTGGGGCCAACGTCCTGACTTTC. Translated: CASSQARGQGALGANVLTF.

The CDR3 sequence: CASSESADTQYF. The CDR3 nucleotides are TGCGCCAGCAGTGAGTCCGCAGATACGCAGTATTTT. The V and J genes are TRBV10-1 and TRBJ2-3; D is ambiguous. Trimming stripped 0 bases from V and 4 bases from J, with 2 bases between. Germline-derived CDR1 and CDR2 are WNHNN and SYGVQD (reference sequence). The CDR3 spans 12 residues.

The rearrangement uses TRBV10-3 and TRBJ2-3, with 8 positions matching TRBD2. The length of the CDR3 is 14 residues. Germline V gives CDR1 ENHRY, CDR2 SYGVKD. The ends lost 8 bases at V and 0 bases at J; junction bases unmatched: 4. CDR3 in DNA: TGTGCCATCCGACTAGCGTCAAGCACAGATACGCAGTATTTT. Encoded protein: CAIRLASSTDTQYF.

The chain carries TRBV29-1 and TRBJ1-2; 9 nucleotides match TRBD1. Germline loops: CDR1 SQVTM, CDR2 ANQGSEA. This CDR3 is 13 amino acids long. Trimming at V came to 5 bases and at J to 9 bases, leaving 10 bases not matched to a gene. The DNA for the CDR3 is TGCAGCGTTCAAAGACAGGGGGTGGGTAGCTACACCTTC. Translation: CSVQRQGVGSYTF.

The J gene is TRBJ2-6, the V gene TRBV30; D is possibly TRBD1 or TRBD2 (5 bases each). This CDR3 is built from 15 residues. Trimming shortened V by 2 bases and J by 2 bases, and 10 bases separated the two germline ends. Germline CDR1 is GTSNPN and CDR2 is SVGIG (reference sequence). The CDR3 DNA is TGTGCCTGGAGTACGGGGCGCCCTGGGGCCAACGTCCTGACTTTC. Its protein product is CAWSTGRPGANVLTF.

V and J are TRBV21-1 and TRBJ2-7; the D segment call TRBD2 is taken from the table without a DNA check. TRBV21-1 is a pseudogene locus. The CDR3 has 18 amino acids. In DNA form, the CDR3 reads TGTGCCAGCAGCAAATCCCAATTTACTAGCTGCCCATCCGTCGAGCAGTACTTC. Its protein product is CASSKSQFTSCPSVEQYF.

There are a few counts of this clone. Different DNA sequences within this sample yield the same CDR3. V is TRBV6-6 and J is TRBJ1-5, with D perhaps TRBD1 (6 bases). Germline V CDR1 and CDR2: MNHNY, SVGAGI (reference sequence). Trimming left V 0 bases short and J 4 bases short, with 7 bases between. This CDR3 contains 14 residues. CDR3 coding DNA: TGTGCCAGCAGTTACTCGACAGGAAATCAGCCCCAGCATTTT. It translates to CASSYSTGNQPQHF.

The genes are TRBV30 and TRBJ1-2, with TRBD1 matching 7 bases. J was trimmed by 5 bases and V by 4 bases; bases with no gene match: 13. From germline, CDR1 is GTSNPN and CDR2 SVGIG (reference sequence). The CDR3 contains 15 residues. CDR3 in DNA: TGTGCCTGGAAAGTCCCTCTGGCAGGGGGATATGGCTACACCTTC. This codes for CAWKVPLAGGYGYTF.

This rearrangement joins TRBV9 to TRBJ2-5; D is unresolved. V lost 0 bases and J 5 bases, leaving 11 bases between the germline ends. The CDR3 loop spans 14 amino acids. Germline V gives CDR1 SGDLS, CDR2 YYNGEE. The CDR3 sequence: CASSVEGRWETQYF. The CDR3 nucleotides read TGTGCCAGCAGCGTAGAAGGAAGGTGGGAGACCCAGTACTTC.

The chain employs TRBV5-1 and TRBJ1-2, with D unresolved. This CDR3 comprises 15 residues. V lost 4 bases to trimming and J lost 0 bases, with 13 bases between them. Per the germline V gene, CDR1 is SGHRS and CDR2 is YFSETQ. This CDR3 is CASSLEKPTNYGYTF. The CDR3 nucleotides are TGCGCCAGCAGCCTAGAGAAACCTACTAACTATGGCTACACCTTC.

The chain couples TRBV7-8 to TRBJ2-7; a possible D gene is TRBD1 (6 bases). Germline V gives CDR1 SGHVS, CDR2 FQNEAQ. With 4 bases removed from V and 7 bases from J, the gap between germline ends came to 17 bases. CDR3 length equals 14 residues. The CDR3 DNA follows: TGTGCCAGCAGCTCGGACAGTCCGACGGGGGAGCAGTACTTC. This sequence encodes CASSSDSPTGEQYF.

The chain has TRBV5-4 and TRBJ2-7; 10 positions agree with TRBD1. This CDR3 spans 18 amino acids. Germline V gives CDR1 SGHNT, CDR2 YYREEE (reference sequence). V lost 0 bases, J lost 7 bases, and 16 bases stayed unmatched. The CDR3 DNA reads as TGTGCCAGCAGCTTGGGGACCAGGGGGCTGGACAGGGGGTGGGAGCAGTACTTC. Protein sequence: CASSLGTRGLDRGWEQYF.

The gene calls are TRBV24-1 and TRBJ2-5; 11 nucleotides align to TRBD1. The length of the CDR3 is 13 residues. Germline V lookup: CDR1 KGHDR, CDR2 SFDVKD. Germline trimming cut 7 bases from V and 3 bases from J; bases unmatched to any gene: 0. DNA of the CDR3: TGTGCCACCAGGGGACAGGGGGAAGAGACCCAGTACTTC. Protein: CATRGQGEETQYF.

CDR3 DNA: TGTGCCAGCAGCTTAGCGCCCCGAGGGGCAGAGACCCAGTACTTC. It yields the protein CASSLAPRGAETQYF. The chain carries TRBV7-8 and TRBJ2-5; D might be TRBD1 or TRBD2, each matching 5 bases. V was clipped by 0 bases and J by 4 bases, with 12 bases between them. CDR3 length equals 15 residues. The germline gives CDR1 SGHVS, CDR2 FQNEAQ.

The J gene is TRBJ2-1, the V gene TRBV7-9, with TRBD2 matching over 10 bases. CDR1 is SEHNR, CDR2 FQNEAQ, per germline (reference sequence). The CDR3 spans 15 residues. V lost 3 bases to trimming and J lost 5 bases; unmatched junction nucleotides: 4. This CDR3 reads CASSLASGRNNEQFF. CDR3 nucleotide sequence: TGTGCCAGCAGCTTGGCTAGCGGGAGAAACAATGAGCAGTTCTTC. The full variable domain, its missing parts supplied by reference TRBV7-9 and TRBJ2-1, is DTGVSQNPRHKITKRGQNVTFRCDPISEHNRLYWYRQTLGQGPEFLTYFQNEAQLEKSRLLSDRFSAERPKGSFSTLEIQRTEQGDSAMYLCASSLASGRNNEQFFGPGTRLTVL.